This T cell receptor (beta chain) was sequenced for a study of cytotoxic CD8 clonotypes in ibrutinib-treated CLL. The wider study: The patients comprised about eleven relapsed/refractory and 15 treatment-naive cases, about 18 IGHV unmutated. Study observations and caveats: Clonality rose at ibrutinib response, held steady in sustained remission, and fell toward baseline at progression. Public clonotypes, found uncommonly, either contracted or stayed stable on treatment.

Profiled with immunoSEQ multiplex PCR; TCRdb holds only in-frame clones, not every one. The sample consists of 55,000 to 80,000 clones, 90% of them appearing once. In regard to this clone: Its target is not known.

Cryopreserved PBMCs provided about 2 micrograms of genomic DNA for the TCR beta libraries. The source was PBMCs, collected after 12 months of ibrutinib treatment. The origin of this receptor is a human donor with chronic lymphocytic leukemia.

In DNA form, the CDR3 reads TGTGCCAGCAGCTTAACCTCTACAGGAAATGTTAACTATGGCTACACCTTC. This sequence encodes CASSLTSTGNVNYGYTF. The V call is TRBV7-9, the J call TRBJ1-2; D is perhaps TRBD1 (5 bases). The CDR3 has 17 residues. V gave up 2 bases and J gave up 1 base, with 17 bases separating them. From germline, CDR1 is SEHNR and CDR2 FQNEAQ (reference sequence).